This is a list of T cell receptor beta chains from one sample in a study of CD8 T cells in ankylosing spondylitis. MiXCR was run by TCRdb on the 5' RACE reads, yielding one entry per CDR3 protein. The sample yields 230,000 or so distinct CDR3 sequences, approximately 24% seen once. Sequencing input: blood, either unsorted or a sorted T cell fraction (not recorded which). Receptor source: a male donor with ankylosing spondylitis or in good health (not recorded which). The CDR3 runs from the conserved cysteine through the conserved F or W. The D gene is left open where the match is weak. Clone size is not always given. Where it is, it says once, few, many or a class for expanded clones.

>TRBV20-1|TRBJ2-1|few|TRBD1
TGCAGTGCTAGAGGACAGGGGTCGACGGGCTCCTACAATGAGCAGTTCTTC
CSARGQGSTGSYNEQFF
>TRBV12-3/TRBV12-4|TRBJ2-1|.|.
TGTGCCAGCAGCTCCAGGAACCCAGAGCAGTTCTTC
CASSSRNPEQFF
>TRBV29-1|TRBJ2-7|once|.
TGCAGCGTTGGGGGGGACCGTGGAATAAGCTCCTACGAGCAGTACTTC
CSVGGDRGISSYEQYF
>TRBV12-3/TRBV12-4|TRBJ1-5|many|TRBD1
TGTGCCAGCAGTCAGGGGGAGAGGCAGCCCCAGCATTTT
CASSQGERQPQHF
>TRBV20-1|TRBJ2-1|many|.
TGCAGTGCCTTGGGACTCCCCTACAATGAGCAGTTCTTC
CSALGLPYNEQFF
>TRBV10-3|TRBJ2-5|many|.
TGTGCCATCAGTGAGCCCCGGGACACCCAAGAGACCCAGTACTTC
CAISEPRDTQETQYF
>TRBV12-3/TRBV12-4|TRBJ1-5|.|TRBD1
TGTGCCAGCAGCCGAGGACAGGGCAATCAGCCCCAGCATTTT
CASSRGQGNQPQHF
>TRBV12-3/TRBV12-4|TRBJ2-5|many|.
TGTGCCAGCAGTCTAGGGGGGATGGCCCAGTACTTC
CASSLGGMAQYF
>TRBV20-1|TRBJ2-7|many|.
TGCAGTGCTAGCTCCGACAGAGACTACGAGCAGTACTTC
CSASSDRDYEQYF
>TRBV5-1|TRBJ2-3|once|.
TGCGCCAGCAGCCCGGAGGGTTCCTCCGATACGCAGTATTTT
CASSPEGSSDTQYF
>TRBV12-3/TRBV12-4|TRBJ2-3|.|.
TGTGCCAGCGGGGTCGAGACGCGGGTGGCAGATACGCAGTATTTT
CASGVETRVADTQYF
>TRBV15|TRBJ2-1|few|.
TGTGCCACCAGCAGAGATCGGGGCCGGCTCTCCTACAATGAGCAGTTCTTC
CATSRDRGRLSYNEQFF
>TRBV19|TRBJ2-4|.|.
TGTGCCAGTACTCCGCCGGGACTAGCCAAAAACATTCAGTACTTC
CASTPPGLAKNIQYF
>TRBV7-9|TRBJ1-1|.|.
TGTGCCAGCAGCTTCCCCTTGGGGCGCGGGCTGAACACTGAAGCTTTCTTT
CASSFPLGRGLNTEAFF
>TRBV29-1|TRBJ2-7|.|.
TGCAGCGTGGAGGGACTCGTTACGGGGCTTGACGAGCAGTACTTC
CSVEGLVTGLDEQYF
>TRBV4-1|TRBJ1-5|.|TRBD1
TGCGCCAGCAGCCAAGAAATGACAGGGAATCAGCCCCAGCATTTT
CASSQEMTGNQPQHF
>TRBV5-4|TRBJ2-1|.|TRBD1
TGTGCCAGCAGCCACCGGGACAGGGGTAATGAGCAGTTCTTC
CASSHRDRGNEQFF
>TRBV5-8|TRBJ2-1|.|.
TGTGCCAGCAGCTTGGGGCTCCACCGGGGGTACAATGAGCAGTTCTTC
CASSLGLHRGYNEQFF
>TRBV15|TRBJ2-1|few|.
TGTGCCACCAGCCCAAACCCGGTGGGCAGGGCCGATGAGCAGTTCTTC
CATSPNPVGRADEQFF
>TRBV12-3/TRBV12-4|TRBJ2-2|few|.
TGTGCCAGCAGTAATTACATCCGGGGGTCCCTGAACACCGGGGAGCTGTTTTTT
CASSNYIRGSLNTGELFF
>TRBV10-1|TRBJ2-7|many|TRBD1
TGCGCCAGCAGTTTTTACAGGGGGTCCACCTACGAGCAGTACTTC
CASSFYRGSTYEQYF
>TRBV7-8|TRBJ1-1|.|TRBD1
TGTGCCAGCAGCTTAGAGCTAGGACAGGGTGAAGCTTTCTTT
CASSLELGQGEAFF
>TRBV10-3|TRBJ2-7|few|.
TGTGCCATCAAAGACGGAGGCCTCTACGAGCAGTACTTC
CAIKDGGLYEQYF
>TRBV20-1|TRBJ2-1|few|TRBD2
TGCAGTGCTACCGCATTAGCGGGGGGGTACAATGAGCAGTTCTTC
CSATALAGGYNEQFF
>TRBV5-6|TRBJ2-3|many|.
TGTGCCAGCAGTTGGGACCAGTTCAAGGGTACGCAGTATTTT
CASSWDQFKGTQYF
>TRBV5-6|TRBJ2-5|.|TRBD2
TGTGCCAGCAGCTATAGCGGGGGGGTGGAGACCCAGTACTTC
CASSYSGGVETQYF
>TRBV20-1|TRBJ1-1|.|TRBD1
TGCAGTGCGAATCCACAGGGGTACACTGAAGCTTTCTTT
CSANPQGYTEAFF
>TRBV5-1|TRBJ2-3|many|.
TGCGCCACCAGGAGGGGACTGAGCACAGATACGCAGTATTTT
CATRRGLSTDTQYF
>TRBV20-1|TRBJ2-7|.|.
TGCAGTGCTAGTCTGGCGGGGTCCTACGAGCAGTACTTC
CSASLAGSYEQYF
>TRBV7-9|TRBJ2-4|few|.
TGTGCCAGCAGCCCGCAAGGGCTGATAGCCAAAAACATTCAGTACTTC
CASSPQGLIAKNIQYF
>TRBV20-1|TRBJ2-3|.|.
TGCAGTGCTAGAGAAGAGGGCTATACGCAGTATTTT
CSAREEGYTQYF
>TRBV20-1|TRBJ2-7|.|TRBD2
TGCAGTGCTACCCCTAGCGGGGCTGAGCAGTACTTC
CSATPSGAEQYF
>TRBV2|TRBJ2-5|.|.
TGTGCCAGCAGTGAAGTTGGGGACACGCAGACCCAGTACTTC
CASSEVGDTQTQYF
>TRBV4-1|TRBJ1-2|many|.
TGCGCCAGCACCCGAGGGGGGTTGGGATATGGCTACACCTTC
CASTRGGLGYGYTF
>TRBV29-1|TRBJ2-1|.|.
TGCAGCGTTGGCCGGAAGAGCTCCTACAATGAGCAGTTCTTC
CSVGRKSSYNEQFF
>TRBV7-2|TRBJ2-7|.|TRBD2
TGTGCCAGCAGTTTAAGACTAGCGGGGGGCCAGTCCTACGAGCAGTACTTC
CASSLRLAGGQSYEQYF
>TRBV9|TRBJ2-7|few|TRBD2
TGTGCCAGCAGCGTATGGACTAGCGGGGGCCCCACCTACGAGCAGTACTTC
CASSVWTSGGPTYEQYF
>TRBV20-1|TRBJ1-2|many|.
TGCAGTGCTACAGACAGCCGCGGGAACTATGGCTACACCTTC
CSATDSRGNYGYTF
>TRBV12-3/TRBV12-4|TRBJ1-1|few|.
TGTGCCAGCAGTCAGACAGGAGTGACTTTCTTT
CASSQTGVTFF
>TRBV20-1|TRBJ2-1|.|TRBD1
TGCAGTGCCGACCGGGACAGGGGGAATAATGAGCAGTTCTTC
CSADRDRGNNEQFF
>TRBV20-1|TRBJ1-2|.|.
TGCAGTGCTAGAGATCCAGGGCTTGGCTACACCTTC
CSARDPGLGYTF
>TRBV20-1|TRBJ2-1|many|.
TGCAGTGCCTCCTCCTCCGGGTACAATGAGCAGTTCTTC
CSASSSGYNEQFF
>TRBV9|TRBJ2-5|many|.
TGTGCCAGCAGCGTAGCTGACGGGACCCAGTACTTC
CASSVADGTQYF
>TRBV24-1|TRBJ1-2|few|.
TGTGCCACCAGTGATGCAGGTGACACCTATGGCTACACCTTC
CATSDAGDTYGYTF
>TRBV20-1|TRBJ1-5|few|TRBD1
TGCAGTGCTAGACGGACAGGACCTTATCAGCCCCAGCATTTT
CSARRTGPYQPQHF
>TRBV7-2|TRBJ2-1|many|.
TGTGCCAGCAGCTTTAATGGGGGGCGGGATGAGCAGTTCTTC
CASSFNGGRDEQFF
>TRBV7-8|TRBJ2-7|.|TRBD1
TGTGCCAGCAGCTCCCGGACAGGCCGATCCTACGAGCAGTACTTC
CASSSRTGRSYEQYF
>TRBV29-1|TRBJ1-4|.|.
TGCAGCGTTGCTCCCCGTGCAACTAATGAAAAACTGTTTTTT
CSVAPRATNEKLFF
>TRBV10-3|TRBJ2-7|.|TRBD1
TGTGCCATCATGCCAACAGGGGGCTCCTACGAGCAGTACTTC
CAIMPTGGSYEQYF
>TRBV27|TRBJ2-7|few|.
TGTGCCAGCAGTTTAGCGGGGAGGAACGAGCAGTACTTC
CASSLAGRNEQYF
>TRBV10-3|TRBJ1-4|many|TRBD1
TGTGCCATCAGTGAGTCCTTCCCGGGACAGGGACTTAATGAAAAACTGTTTTTT
CAISESFPGQGLNEKLFF
>TRBV6-5|TRBJ1-1|many|TRBD1
TGTGCCAGCAGTTACTTGCCGGGACAGCCGAACACTGAAGCTTTCTTT
CASSYLPGQPNTEAFF
>TRBV6-2/TRBV6-3|TRBJ1-2|many|.
TGTGCCAGCAGTTTCAGGTCCTATGGCTACACCTTC
CASSFRSYGYTF
>TRBV20-1|TRBJ2-3|.|.
TGCAGTGCTAGTAGACAACCTACAGATACGCAGTATTTT
CSASRQPTDTQYF
>TRBV24-1|TRBJ2-5|.|TRBD1
TGTGCCACCAGTGATTCGGGACAGGGGGCGGGGGAGACCCAGTACTTC
CATSDSGQGAGETQYF